The 23 T cell receptor beta chains presented below share a single source sample, sequenced in a study of control samples from healthy donors and cancer patients. The table came from immunoSEQ multiplex PCR; TCRdb's copy has only in-frame clones and leaves some out. This table has 150,000 to 200,000 clones, around nine tenths appearing once. The sample taken for sequencing was blood. These receptors were taken from a man aged 18 to 30 in good health.

The chain is built from TRBV7-2 and TRBJ1-1, with TRBD1 identical over 7 bases. The CDR3 spans 17 residues. V lost 5 bases, J lost 3 bases, and 15 bases stayed unmatched. The germline CDR1 and CDR2 sequences are SGHTA and FQGNSA. CDR3 loop: CASSLTPWGRGDTEAFF. The CDR3 region has the DNA TGTGCCAGCAGCCTCACCCCTTGGGGCAGGGGGGACACTGAAGCTTTCTTT.

The chain employs TRBV7-9 and TRBJ2-5; 8 nucleotides agree with TRBD2. The CDR3 loop spans 14 amino acids. From germline, CDR1 is SEHNR and CDR2 FQNEAQ (reference sequence). The J segment lost 4 bases and the V segment lost 3 bases, leaving 4 bases of the junction unmatched. The CDR3 DNA reads as TGTGCCAGCAGCTTTCCGCGGGGGGCAGAGACCCAGTACTTC. Its translation is CASSFPRGAETQYF.

This chain connects TRBV6-6 to TRBJ1-5; 12 bases line up with TRBD1. This CDR3 is 16 amino acids long. CDR1 is MNHNY, CDR2 SVGAGI, per germline (reference sequence). J gave up 7 bases and V 8 bases, and 12 bases lay outside the gene matches. This CDR3 is CASLPPGQGAGQPQHF. DNA of the CDR3: TGTGCCAGCCTTCCGCCGGGACAGGGGGCAGGGCAGCCCCAGCATTTT.

The V and J genes are TRBV19 and TRBJ2-4; weak D call: TRBD2 (6 bases). V was pared by 1 base and J by 4 bases, with 11 bases between. The CDR3 is 15 amino acids. Germline loops: CDR1 LNHDA, CDR2 SQIVND (reference sequence). CDR3 DNA: TGTGCCAGTAGTATAGTAGCCAGCGGGAAAAACATTCAGTACTTC. It encodes CASSIVASGKNIQYF.

The gene calls are TRBV9 and TRBJ2-5; D is possibly TRBD1 or TRBD2 (6 bases each). The CDR3 sequence is 16 residues long. With 4 bases removed from V and 4 bases from J, the gap between germline ends came to 20 bases. Per germline, CDR1 SGDLS and CDR2 YYNGEE. Here the CDR3 DNA reads TGTGCCAGCAGCTCCTTATCGACCGGGGGCGGAGAGACCCAGTACTTC. It specifies CASSSLSTGGGETQYF.

The V call is TRBV6-5, the J call TRBJ1-2; D is uncertain. V was cut by 8 bases and J by 7 bases, with 14 bases left in between. This CDR3 contains 12 residues. Germline loops: CDR1 MNHEY, CDR2 SVGAGI. The CDR3 sequence is CASSRGDTGYTF. The DNA for the CDR3 is TGTGCCAGCTCCCGCGGGGATACTGGCTACACCTTC.

A single count supports this clone. The chain has TRBV12-3 or TRBV12-4 and TRBJ2-5, with no clear D. The CDR3 totals 13 residues. V shed 7 bases and J shed 5 bases, with 14 bases lying between them. The CDR3 sequence: CASTDRRGETQYF. The CDR3 coding sequence is TGTGCCAGCACCGACCGGAGAGGCGAGACCCAGTACTTC.

V gene TRBV19 combines with J gene TRBJ2-3; 13 bases align to TRBD2. The CDR3 is made up of 16 amino acids. From germline, CDR1 is LNHDA and CDR2 SQIVND (reference sequence). V shed 4 bases, J shed 4 bases, and the junction held 5 bases outside the gene matches. Here the CDR3 DNA reads TGTGCCAGTAGTACGCGGACTAGCGGGGGATCAGATACGCAGTATTTT. This translates into CASSTRTSGGSDTQYF.

The rearrangement uses TRBV5-1 and TRBJ2-2; D gene unclear. The CDR3 consists of 15 residues. The V and J ends lost 4 bases and 6 bases respectively, with 16 bases between them. Germline loops: CDR1 SGHRS, CDR2 YFSETQ. The CDR3 loop is CASSPGFGKSGELFF. CDR3 bases: TGCGCCAGCAGCCCAGGCTTTGGGAAATCCGGGGAGCTGTTTTTT.

V usage is TRBV5-1 and J usage is TRBJ1-1; D is undetermined. Germline CDR1 and CDR2: SGHRS and YFSETQ. Trimming took 3 bases from V and 8 from J, leaving 17 bases between them. This CDR3 is built from 14 residues. The CDR3 DNA is TGCGCCAGCAGCTCCTACGGTGTTCCGAGAGAAGCTTTCTTT. Translating it yields CASSSYGVPREAFF.

This chain uses TRBV5-1 with TRBJ1-1; D possibly corresponds to TRBD1 (5 bases). Germline V gene data show CDR1 as SGHRS and CDR2 as YFSETQ. V was pared by 4 bases and J by 1 base, with 8 bases between. The CDR3 spans 13 residues. CDR3 protein: CASSRDRNTEAFF. CDR3 bases: TGCGCCAGCAGCCGGGACCGGAACACTGAAGCTTTCTTT. Complete variable domain (other parts from reference TRBV5-1 and TRBJ1-1): KAGVTQTPRYLIKTRGQQVTLSCSPISGHRSVSWYQQTPGQGLQFLFEYFSETQRNKGNFPGRFSGRQFSNSRSEMNVSTLELGDSALYLCASSRDRNTEAFFGQGTRLTVV.

The rearrangement joins TRBV18 to TRBJ1-2; 7 nucleotides agree with TRBD1. Germline CDR1 and CDR2: KGHSH and LQKENI. CDR3 length: 18 residues. V lost 6 bases and J lost 8; bases outside the gene matches: 24. The CDR3 sequence is CASSQTVSRDSWTGGYTF. The CDR3, as DNA: TGTGCCAGCTCCCAGACTGTCTCGAGGGACAGCTGGACGGGCGGCTACACCTTC.

V gene TRBV18 combines with J gene TRBJ2-3; D is unresolved. The CDR3 totals 13 residues. The V gene lost 3 bases and the J gene lost 5 bases, with 9 bases spanning the gap. Germline V gene data show CDR1 as KGHSH and CDR2 as LQKENI. In DNA, the CDR3 is TGTGCCAGCTCACCCTTAGCTGAAGATACGCAGTATTTT. As protein: CASSPLAEDTQYF.

The V and J genes are TRBV2 and TRBJ2-4; tentatively, D is TRBD2 (6 bases). The CDR3 is made up of 13 amino acids. Trimming stripped 7 bases from V and 5 bases from J, with 12 bases between. Germline CDR1 and CDR2: SNHLY and FYNNEI. CDR3 coding DNA: TGTGCCAGCACCGGGGGACTGCAAAACATTCAGTACTTC. This gives the protein CASTGGLQNIQYF.

The chain combines TRBV3-1 (or the pseudogene TRBV3-2) with TRBJ2-4; D might be TRBD2 (7 bases). Trimming left V 0 bases short and J 0 bases short, with 15 bases between. Germline CDR1 LGHDT, CDR2 YNNKEL (reference sequence). The CDR3 spans 18 residues. The chain's CDR3 is CASSQEGGTPIAKNIQYF. The CDR3 nucleotides are TGTGCCAGCAGCCAAGAGGGGGGGACACCCATAGCCAAAAACATTCAGTACTTC.

The chain couples TRBV18 to TRBJ2-7; 9 bases line up with TRBD1. Germline CDR1 reads KGHSH; CDR2 reads LQKENI. This CDR3 has 15 amino acids. Losses at the gene ends were 6 bases for V and 1 base for J; bases not matched to a gene: 7. The DNA for the CDR3 is TGTGCCAGCTCTACAACCGGGACAGGGTCCTACGAGCAGTACTTC. As protein: CASSTTGTGSYEQYF.

The V call is TRBV3-1 (or the pseudogene TRBV3-2), the J call TRBJ2-1; D is ambiguous. Looked up from germline, CDR1 is LGHDT and CDR2 is YNNKEL (reference sequence). V gave up 6 bases and J gave up 0 bases, with 21 bases separating them. This CDR3 spans 18 amino acids. CDR3 sequence reads: CASSSVPPERSSYNEQFF. The CDR3 nucleotides read TGTGCCAGCAGTTCGGTCCCCCCCGAACGGAGCTCCTACAATGAGCAGTTCTTC.

The rearrangement joins TRBV2 to TRBJ2-5, with 9 bases fitting TRBD1. J was trimmed by 5 bases and V by 8 bases; bases with no gene match: 12. The CDR3 extends over 15 amino acids. Germline V CDR1 and CDR2: SNHLY, FYNNEI. The CDR3 nucleotides are TGTGCCAGCGGCCCCGGGACAGGGAAAGGGGAGACCCAGTACTTC. This encodes CASGPGTGKGETQYF.

The chain uses TRBV5-1 and TRBJ2-2, with D maybe TRBD2 (5 bases). The CDR3 is made up of 17 amino acids. Germline V gives CDR1 SGHRS, CDR2 YFSETQ. Trimming stripped 4 bases from V and 2 bases from J, with 18 bases between. CDR3 sequence: CASSRVGGPPNTGELFF. The CDR3, as DNA: TGCGCCAGCAGCCGGGTGGGCGGGCCCCCTAACACCGGGGAGCTGTTTTTT.

The chain carries TRBV29-1 and TRBJ2-5, with D perhaps matching TRBD1 or TRBD2 (6 bases each). Trimming left V 6 bases short and J 3 bases short, with 17 bases between. Per the germline V gene, CDR1 is SQVTM and CDR2 is ANQGSEA. This CDR3 spans 14 amino acids. CDR3 loop: CSVDGGTGKETQYF. CDR3 DNA: TGCAGCGTCGACGGGGGTACAGGGAAAGAGACCCAGTACTTC. Variable domain in full (rest from reference TRBV29-1 and TRBJ2-5): SAVISQKPSRDICQRGTSLTIQCQVDSQVTMMFWYRQQPGQSLTLIATANQGSEATYESGFVIDKFPISRPNLTFSTLTVSNMSPEDSSIYLCSVDGGTGKETQYFGPGTRLLVL.

On this clone itself: Possible read error: a much larger clone is one base away. This chain joins TRBV11-2 and TRBJ2-7; D is ambiguous. Germline V CDR1 and CDR2: SGHAT, FQNNGV. The CDR3 length is 13 residues. Trimming left V 0 bases short and J 2 bases short, with 5 bases between. CDR3 in DNA: TGTGCCAGCAGCTTAGATCGGGCCTACGAGCAGTACTTC. Translated, it gives CASSLDRAYEQYF.

CDR3 loop: CASRGGSTDTQYF. DNA for the CDR3: TGTGCCAGCAGGGGGGGTAGCACAGATACGCAGTATTTT. The V gene is TRBV3-1 (or the pseudogene TRBV3-2), the J gene TRBJ2-3; maybe TRBD2 (6 bases). CDR3 length equals 13 residues. Germline lookup yields CDR1 LGHDT and CDR2 YNNKEL (reference sequence). V lost 6 bases and J 0 bases, leaving 7 bases between the germline ends.

The chain couples TRBV9 to TRBJ1-3; D uncertain. V lost 4 bases and J lost 4, with 9 bases in between. The CDR3 has 13 amino acids. Germline lookup yields CDR1 SGDLS and CDR2 YYNGEE. The CDR3 bases are TGTGCCAGCAGCCCCCTTTTGGGAAACACCATATATTTT. Amino acid sequence: CASSPLLGNTIYF.